This is a list of T cell receptor beta chains from one sample in a study of T-cell memory formation after mild COVID-19. TCRdb used MiXCR to reprocess the 5' RACE reads, holding one entry per CDR3 protein. The sample carries fewer than 300,000 distinct CDR3 sequences, over 15% recorded once. The specimen sequenced was PBMCs or a T cell subset sorted from them (not recorded which). These receptors all stem from a man aged 18 to 29 who had mild COVID-19 (a few samples of this study predate the infection). Cell type and time point are not known. Each CDR3 is given with its conserved first and last residue. Each record gives: clone size, D gene, V gene, J gene, CDR3 DNA, CDR3 protein. A D gene is named only where the DNA matches it firmly. Size tells how often a clone was seen (once, few, many) or the class of an expanded clone, and some rows leave it out.

.	TRBD2	TRBV11-2	TRBJ2-1	TGTGCCAGCAGCCCCGCGAAGGGGTTAGCGGGGGGCCGGGAGCAGTTCTTC	CASSPAKGLAGGREQFF
.	.	TRBV6-2/TRBV6-3	TRBJ2-3	TGTGCCAGCAGTTCCCTTCGAGGGACGGGCACAGATACGCAGTATTTT	CASSSLRGTGTDTQYF
many	.	TRBV4-3	TRBJ2-3	TGCGCCAGCAGCCGCGTTGGGAGACCTAGCACAGATACGCAGTATTTT	CASSRVGRPSTDTQYF
few	TRBD2	TRBV12-3/TRBV12-4	TRBJ2-3	TGTGCCAGCAGTTTATGGGCTAGCGGGGTTAGCACAGATACGCAGTATTTT	CASSLWASGVSTDTQYF
.	.	TRBV4-2	TRBJ2-2	TGTGCCAGCAGCCAACGCCCGAGAGGGATCAACACCGGGGAGCTGTTTTTT	CASSQRPRGINTGELFF
few	TRBD2	TRBV10-3	TRBJ2-5	TGTGCCATCGGGACTAGCGGGGGGCAAGAGACCCAGTACTTC	CAIGTSGGQETQYF
.	.	TRBV7-3	TRBJ2-3	TGTGCCAGCAGCTTTCAAAGCACAGATACGCAGTATTTT	CASSFQSTDTQYF
few	.	TRBV6-1	TRBJ2-7	TGTGCCAGCACCCCCAGGGGGGCGTACTACGAGCAGTACTTC	CASTPRGAYYEQYF
few	.	TRBV7-2	TRBJ1-2	TGTGCCAGCAGCTGGGGCCTTAAGTATGGCTACACCTTC	CASSWGLKYGYTF
.	.	TRBV24-1	TRBJ2-3	TGTGCCACCAGTGACCGACGTGGGGCTTCTAGCACAGATACGCAGTATTTT	CATSDRRGASSTDTQYF